This passage covers 4 T cell receptor beta chains from one sample sequenced in a study of radiation and T cells in renal cell carcinoma. Sequencing was performed with immunoSEQ multiplex PCR; in TCRdb, only in-frame clones are kept and a portion is missing. The data contain tens of thousands of clones, around 47% of them seen just once; the ten biggest clones take up 15% to 20%. Treatment denoted: 15 Gy SBRT to primary tumor, nephrectomy 4 weeks later. Material: tumor tissue, obtained from a patient whose treatment included radiotherapy and nephrectomy. These receptor sequences come from a woman in her forties or fifties with renal cell carcinoma.

V and J are TRBV19 and TRBJ2-2, with unresolved D. V dropped 6 bases and J dropped 4 bases, with 12 bases sitting between them. The CDR3 has 14 amino acids. Germline assignment: CDR1 LNHDA and CDR2 SQIVND (reference sequence). The CDR3 here is CASRVEWVTGELFF. DNA for the CDR3: TGTGCCAGTAGGGTAGAGTGGGTCACCGGGGAGCTGTTTTTT. The complete variable domain, with remaining parts taken from reference TRBV19 and TRBJ2-2, reads DGGITQSPKYLFRKEGQNVTLSCEQNLNHDAMYWYRQDPGQGLRLIYYSQIVNDFQKGDIAEGYSVSREKKESFPLTVTSAQKNPTAFYLCASRVEWVTGELFFGEGSRLTVL.

This chain joins TRBV29-1 and TRBJ2-3, with a weak D call TRBD2 (6 bases). Germline V lookup: CDR1 SQVTM, CDR2 ANQGSEA. This CDR3 region has 15 residues. Trimming removed 6 bases from V and 2 bases from J, with 18 bases in between. The CDR3, as DNA: TGCAGCGTCTCTAGGCGGGGATCGCTCACAGATACGCAGTATTTT. It is translated as CSVSRRGSLTDTQYF.

This clone was counted a few times. The chain combines TRBV19 with TRBJ1-3; D uncertain. There are 14 residues in the CDR3. Looked up from germline, CDR1 is LNHDA and CDR2 is SQIVND (reference sequence). V shed 7 bases and J shed 0 bases, with 10 bases lying between them. This CDR3 is CASKAGHSGNTIYF. In DNA, the CDR3 is TGTGCCAGTAAAGCAGGCCACTCTGGAAACACCATATATTTT.

This CDR3 is CASSQDLSASGEQYF. DNA for the CDR3: TGCGCCAGCAGCCAAGATCTGTCGGCTAGTGGGGAGCAGTACTTC. The rearrangement joins TRBV4-3 to TRBJ2-7; D is undetermined. This CDR3 has 15 amino acids. The ends were cut back, 0 bases at V and 7 bases at J, with 16 bases in the middle. Per the germline V gene, CDR1 is LGHNA and CDR2 is YSLEER.